The 6 T cell receptor beta chains presented below share a single source sample, sequenced in a study of cytomegalovirus exposure and HLA in healthy donors listed by TCRdb under 2017. The library was obtained by the immunoSEQ multiplex PCR assay. For the multiplex PCR, a mixture combining 60 forward primers for TCR Vbeta segments and 13 reverse primers for TCR Jbeta segments was used. TCRdb's version of the immuneACCESS table is confined to in-frame rearrangements and falls short of the full clone set. An unresolved V gene accounts for under half of the shortfall where checked; the remainder is of unknown origin. The sample data list 150,000 to 180,000 clones, and 70% to 80% of these were observed just once. Of the sample, 3% to 4% falls within the top ten clones. Source material: PBMCs. These TCRs come from a woman aged 40 to 49 in good health and CMV-seronegative.

The gene calls are TRBV7-9 and TRBJ2-1; a possible D gene is TRBD1 (5 bases). CDR3 size: 14 residues. Trimming left V 1 base short and J 12 bases short, with 16 bases between. Germline-derived CDR1 and CDR2 are SEHNR and FQNEAQ (reference sequence). The chain's CDR3 is CASSLGRESLGQFF. The CDR3 DNA is TGTGCCAGCAGCTTAGGCAGGGAATCCCTTGGGCAGTTCTTC.

The J gene is TRBJ1-4, the V gene TRBV5-6; the D is unclear. This CDR3 comprises 13 residues. V lost 4 bases and J lost 6, with 10 bases in between. Germline CDR1 and CDR2: SGHDT and YYEEEE. The DNA of the CDR3 is TGTGCCAGCAGCCTAGGATTGGATGAAAAACTGTTTTTT. Amino acids: CASSLGLDEKLFF. The full variable domain, with the rest looked up from reference TRBV5-6 and TRBJ1-4, is DAGVTQSPTHLIKTRGQQVTLRCSPKSGHDTVSWYQQALGQGPQFIFQYYEEEERQRGNFPDRFSGHQFPNYSSELNVNALLLGDSALYLCASSLGLDEKLFFGSGTQLSVL.

The chain recombines TRBV9 with TRBJ1-1; perhaps TRBD1 as D (6 bases). This CDR3 contains 18 residues. Trimming shortened V by 0 bases and J by 0 bases, and 18 bases separated the two germline ends. From germline, CDR1 is SGDLS and CDR2 YYNGEE. The CDR3 sequence: CASSVGGGWGAMNTEAFF. For the CDR3, the DNA is TGTGCCAGCAGCGTAGGGGGAGGGTGGGGGGCTATGAACACTGAAGCTTTCTTT.

The V call is TRBV10-3, the J call TRBJ2-5; a weak D match, TRBD1 (5 bases). The length of the CDR3 is 14 residues. V was cut by 0 bases and J by 4 bases, with 9 bases left in between. Germline values: CDR1 ENHRY, CDR2 SYGVKD. The CDR3 coding sequence is TGTGCCATCAGTGAGTCCAAGGGGCCAGAGACCCAGTACTTC. Protein product: CAISESKGPETQYF.

V and J are TRBV10-3 and TRBJ2-7, with 9 nucleotides matching TRBD1. V trimming: 0 bases; J trimming: 6 bases; junction bases outside the gene matches: 9. CDR1 and CDR2 (germline): ENHRY, SYGVKD. The CDR3 length is 16 residues. The CDR3: CAISESSGTGYSEQYF. The CDR3 DNA reads TGTGCCATCAGTGAGTCCTCCGGGACAGGGTATTCCGAGCAGTACTTC.

The chain employs TRBV5-1 and TRBJ2-7, with 9 nucleotides matching TRBD2. The CDR3 has 17 residues. V shed 2 bases, J shed 2 bases, and the junction held 11 bases outside the gene matches. CDR1 is SGHRS, CDR2 YFSETQ, per germline. The DNA for the CDR3 is TGCGCCAGCAGCTTACTAGCTTCTAGCGGGGCACCCTACGAGCAGTACTTC. Its translation: CASSLLASSGAPYEQYF.